The 25 T cell receptor beta chains given below trace back to one sample, sequenced in a study of healthy donors' naive CD4 and CD8 T cells. Each TCR library used around 500 ng of total RNA and a linear amplification protocol. Each CDR3 protein is one row after TCRdb ran MiXCR on the reads. The table has roughly 200,000 distinct CDR3 sequences, over 60% seen once; the top ten hold 2.3%. Sequencing used naive CD4+ and CD8+ T cells sorted from blood, pooled from several donors. The receptors originated from a pool of human donors in good health; the sample pools cells from several healthy donors.

The genes are TRBV20-1 and TRBJ1-2, with a tentative D call TRBD1 (5 bases). The germline gives CDR1 DFQATT, CDR2 SNEGSKA (reference sequence). This CDR3 has 13 residues. Trimming took off 5 bases at V and 5 bases at J, with 15 bases between the two ends. The CDR3 loop reads CSARGGPGYGYTF. The CDR3 nucleotides are TGCAGTGCTCGGGGCGGCCCAGGGTATGGCTACACCTTC.

V and J are TRBV29-1 and TRBJ1-6; D may be TRBD1 (5 bases). Trimming pared 3 bases from V and 10 bases from J, leaving 16 bases between. Germline loops: CDR1 SQVTM, CDR2 ANQGSEA. The CDR3 consists of 14 residues. Here the CDR3 DNA reads TGCAGCGTTGAGACGGGGGAGGAAGGATCACCCCTCCACTTT. It translates to CSVETGEEGSPLHF.

The rearrangement uses TRBV4-2 and TRBJ2-1; D is tentatively TRBD1 or TRBD2 (5 bases each). Trimming shortened V by 0 bases and J by 2 bases, and 5 bases separated the two germline ends. This CDR3 has 14 residues. In germline, CDR1 is LGHNA, CDR2 YNFKEQ. CDR3 region: CASSQEGPYNEQFF. The DNA of the CDR3 is TGTGCCAGCAGCCAAGAGGGACCCTACAATGAGCAGTTCTTC.

This chain links TRBV15 with TRBJ1-5; no definite D call. Trimming cost V 1 base and J 0 bases, with 7 bases left between them. Germline CDR1 is LNHNV and CDR2 is YYDKDF (reference sequence). This CDR3 region has 15 residues. The CDR3 region has the DNA TGTGCCACCAGCAGAGGTGGTAATAGCAATCAGCCCCAGCATTTT. Amino acid sequence: CATSRGGNSNQPQHF.

This clonotype has a single count. The rearrangement joins TRBV11-1 to TRBJ2-5; 9 nucleotides match TRBD2. V dropped 5 bases and J dropped 6; count of bases not matched to a gene: 19. Per the germline V gene, CDR1 is SGHAT and CDR2 is FQDESV (reference sequence). The CDR3 sequence is 18 residues long. The CDR3 spells CASSPAEAAGLAMKTQYF. CDR3 nucleotides: TGTGCCAGCAGCCCCGCCGAGGCGGCGGGACTAGCTATGAAGACCCAGTACTTC.

V gene TRBV5-6 combines with J gene TRBJ2-5; 9 bases fit TRBD1. Germline V CDR1 and CDR2: SGHDT, YYEEEE. The trim removed 3 bases at V and 4 bases at J, leaving 4 bases unmatched. This CDR3 is 14 amino acids long. CDR3 sequence (DNA): TGTGCCAGCAGCTCCTGGGACAGGGTAGAGACCCAGTACTTC. It codes for CASSSWDRVETQYF.

The rearrangement links TRBV27 to TRBJ2-1; 9 bases map to TRBD1. This CDR3 has 16 amino acids. Germline values: CDR1 MNHEY, CDR2 SMNVEV (reference sequence). Trimming cost V 0 bases and J 4 bases; bases outside gene matches: 4. The CDR3 loop is CASSLSTGTGYNEQFF. CDR3 DNA sequence: TGTGCCAGCAGTTTATCCACCGGGACAGGGTACAATGAGCAGTTCTTC.

The chain is built from TRBV2 and TRBJ2-1, with D maybe TRBD2 (6 bases). The CDR3 contains 14 residues. CDR1 and CDR2 (germline): SNHLY, FYNNEI. Trimming stripped 9 bases from V and 5 bases from J, with 17 bases between. CDR3: CARTLALNHNEQFF. The CDR3 DNA follows: TGTGCCAGAACCCTAGCGCTCAACCACAATGAGCAGTTCTTC.

The chain employs TRBV29-1 and TRBJ1-1; 7 bases agree with TRBD1. Germline trimming cut 4 bases from V and 5 bases from J; bases unmatched to any gene: 10. Germline assignment: CDR1 SQVTM and CDR2 ANQGSEA. CDR3 length: 14 amino acids. The CDR3 loop is CSVGLLTGTTEAFF. The CDR3 DNA reads TGCAGCGTTGGTCTTCTGACAGGGACGACTGAAGCTTTCTTT.

V and J are TRBV29-1 and TRBJ1-2; no firm D call. The CDR3 totals 12 residues. Germline lookup yields CDR1 SQVTM and CDR2 ANQGSEA. V was pared by 3 bases and J by 4 bases, with 9 bases between. CDR3 sequence reads: CSVEAHAYGYTF. In DNA, the CDR3 is TGCAGCGTTGAGGCACACGCCTATGGCTACACCTTC.

The rearrangement links TRBV6-6 to TRBJ2-1; 11 nucleotides match TRBD2. Germline CDR1 and CDR2: MNHNY and SVGAGI (reference sequence). The CDR3 sequence is 16 residues long. V lost 5 bases to trimming and J lost 7 bases; unmatched junction nucleotides: 10. The CDR3 DNA follows: TGTGCCAGCAGTCGATCGACTAGCGGGGTGCTTAATGAGCAGTTCTTC. It is translated as CASSRSTSGVLNEQFF.

The chain carries TRBV29-1 and TRBJ2-1, with 7 bases that match TRBD1. V trimming: 7 bases; J trimming: 2 bases; junction bases outside the gene matches: 8. CDR1 and CDR2 (germline): SQVTM, ANQGSEA. The CDR3 spans 14 residues. The CDR3 protein is CSASSGTAYNEQFF. The DNA for the CDR3 is TGCAGCGCCTCTTCCGGGACAGCCTACAATGAGCAGTTCTTC.

In regard to this clonotype: One end of the junction fails to match germline, which may point to a read error. The chain recombines TRBV19 with TRBJ1-5; TRBD1 might be the D (6 bases). CDR1 LNHDA and CDR2 SQIVND come from the germline V gene (reference sequence). CDR3 length: 17 amino acids. The CDR3 region has the DNA TGTGCCAGTAGTTTAGACACAGGGTTAGGGAGCAATCAGCCCCAGCATTTT. Its translation: CASSLDTGLGSNQPQHF.

This clonotype was seen once. This chain uses TRBV29-1 with TRBJ2-7; 7 bases align to TRBD1. Per the germline V gene, CDR1 is SQVTM and CDR2 is ANQGSEA. Unmatched junction bases numbered 6, after V lost 1 base and J lost 3 bases. The CDR3 totals 14 residues. CDR3: CSVEGMGTDYEQYF. CDR3 bases: TGCAGCGTTGAAGGAATGGGGACAGACTACGAGCAGTACTTC.

This chain connects TRBV28 to TRBJ2-1; possible D gene TRBD1, 6 bases. There are 14 residues in the CDR3. CDR1 is MDHEN and CDR2 is SYDVKM in the germline V gene. Trimming took off 8 bases at V and 0 bases at J, with 11 bases between the two ends. The CDR3 loop is CASSGGGSYNEQFF. CDR3 in DNA: TGTGCCAGCTCTGGGGGCGGCTCCTACAATGAGCAGTTCTTC.

The chain carries TRBV6-5 and TRBJ1-1; possible D gene TRBD1, 6 bases. The V and J ends lost 2 bases and 0 bases respectively, with 13 bases between them. The CDR3 is 16 residues long. Per germline, CDR1 MNHEY and CDR2 SVGAGI. The CDR3 sequence: CASSYGGPLMNTEAFF. The CDR3 DNA follows: TGTGCCAGCAGTTACGGGGGCCCACTTATGAACACTGAAGCTTTCTTT.

In DNA form, the CDR3 reads TGTGCCAGCAGTTCGGGACCCCCAGTTGAAGCTTTCTTT. It yields the protein CASSSGPPVEAFF. The rearrangement joins TRBV13 to TRBJ1-1; D is perhaps TRBD1 (5 bases). CDR1 and CDR2 (germline): PRHDT, FYEKMQ (reference sequence). The CDR3 spans 13 residues. Deletions cut 6 bases from V and 7 bases from J, with 15 bases between.

This clonotype was found a few times. The V gene is TRBV6-5, the J gene TRBJ2-1, with 8 bases lining up with TRBD1. The germline CDR1 and CDR2 sequences are MNHEY and SVGAGI. The V and J ends lost 5 bases and 8 bases, in that order; junction bases with no gene match: 11. The CDR3 length is 15 residues. CDR3 sequence (DNA): TGTGCCAGCAGTCCCGGGACAGGCTACCGCCATGAGCAGTTCTTC. It is translated as CASSPGTGYRHEQFF.

The chain carries TRBV19 and TRBJ2-1; no clear D. Trimming took off 2 bases at V and 9 bases at J, with 11 bases between the two ends. Germline CDR1 reads LNHDA; CDR2 reads SQIVND (reference sequence). CDR3 length equals 13 residues. CDR3 loop: CASSITPRGEQFF. For the CDR3, the DNA is TGTGCCAGTAGTATAACCCCAAGAGGTGAGCAGTTCTTC.

This chain uses TRBV7-8 with TRBJ2-5; TRBD1 agrees at 8 bases. CDR1 SGHVS and CDR2 FQNEAQ come from the germline V gene. This CDR3 is built from 16 residues. After removal of 2 bases from V and 4 bases from J, the junction contained 9 bases not matched to a gene. CDR3 protein: CASSLSTGGLGETQYF. In DNA form, the CDR3 reads TGTGCCAGCAGCTTATCAACAGGGGGGCTCGGAGAGACCCAGTACTTC.

This clonotype was counted between two and nine times. J is TRBJ1-1 and V is TRBV30; a possible D gene is TRBD1 (6 bases). V was cut by 7 bases and J by 6 bases, with 18 bases left in between. Germline lookup yields CDR1 GTSNPN and CDR2 SVGIG (reference sequence). The CDR3 covers 13 residues. For the CDR3, the DNA is TGTGCCTTCGCCGCGAGTGGGGGCCCTGAAGCTTTCTTT. Encoded protein: CAFAASGGPEAFF. The whole variable domain, remainder taken from reference TRBV30 and TRBJ1-1, is SQTIHQWPATLVQPVGSPLSLECTVEGTSNPNLYWYRQAAGRGLQLLFYSVGIGQISSEVPQNLSASRPQDRQFILSSKKLLLSDSGFYLCAFAASGGPEAFFGQGTRLTVV.

There are many counts of this clonotype. This rearrangement joins TRBV19 to TRBJ1-6; no firm D call. From germline, CDR1 is LNHDA and CDR2 SQIVND (reference sequence). V was pared by 3 bases and J by 0 bases, with 6 bases between. The CDR3 runs 15 residues. CDR3 sequence: CASSMQSSYNSPLHF. The CDR3 DNA sequence: TGTGCCAGTAGTATGCAGAGCTCCTATAATTCACCCCTCCACTTT.

The V and J genes are TRBV19 and TRBJ2-1, with 9 bases identical to TRBD1. The CDR3 spans 15 residues. Losses at the gene ends were 5 bases for V and 5 bases for J; bases not matched to a gene: 7. Germline V gene data show CDR1 as LNHDA and CDR2 as SQIVND (reference sequence). CDR3 coding DNA: TGTGCCAGTAGTCCTCACAGGGGGCGCGACAATGAGCAGTTCTTC. Translation: CASSPHRGRDNEQFF.

J is TRBJ1-6 and V is TRBV27; possibly TRBD1 for D (5 bases). CDR3 length: 18 amino acids. Trimming took 3 bases from V and 0 from J, leaving 15 bases between them. Germline lookup yields CDR1 MNHEY and CDR2 SMNVEV (reference sequence). The CDR3 region is CASSLGPAVSSYNSPLHF. The DNA for the CDR3 is TGTGCCAGCAGTTTGGGACCAGCAGTGAGCTCCTATAATTCACCCCTCCACTTT.

V and J are TRBV4-3 and TRBJ2-7; 7 nucleotides line up with TRBD1. Germline CDR1 and CDR2: LGHNA and YSLEER. V shed 1 base and J 2 bases; nucleotides not matched to a gene: 5. There are 15 residues in the CDR3. CDR3 loop: CASSQAIGTAYEQYF. The CDR3 nucleotides read TGCGCCAGCAGCCAAGCAATCGGGACAGCCTACGAGCAGTACTTC.